This entry lists 5 T cell receptor beta chains sequenced from one sample in a study of cytomegalovirus exposure and HLA in healthy donors. Assay: immunoSEQ multiplex PCR; the TCRdb copy retains only in-frame clones and omits some. The table lists tens of thousands of clones, approximately 90% of them singletons, with 3% to 4.5% in the top ten. The specimen was PBMCs. Every receptor here comes from a young woman in good health and CMV-seropositive.

V and J are TRBV13 and TRBJ1-6, with TRBD1 matching 10 bases. The germline gives CDR1 PRHDT, CDR2 FYEKMQ (reference sequence). The CDR3 contains 17 residues. The V segment lost 5 bases and the J segment 6 bases; nucleotides outside the gene matches: 10. CDR3 protein: CASSHTGQGFVNSPLHF. CDR3 nucleotide sequence: TGTGCCAGCAGCCATACGGGACAGGGGTTTGTTAATTCACCCCTCCACTTT. Full variable domain (missing parts from reference TRBV13 and TRBJ1-6): AAGVIQSPRHLIKEKRETATLKCYPIPRHDTVYWYQQGPGQDPQFLISFYEKMQSDKGSIPDRFSAQQFSDYHSELNMSSLELGDSALYFCASSHTGQGFVNSPLHFGNGTRLTVT.

The CDR3 protein is CSVEVGLKQFF. DNA of the CDR3: TGCAGCGTTGAAGTGGGCCTAAAGCAGTTCTTC. The V and J genes are TRBV29-1 and TRBJ2-1; no clear D. The CDR3 loop spans 11 amino acids. CDR1 SQVTM and CDR2 ANQGSEA come from the germline V gene. V lost 1 base, J lost 11 bases, and 9 bases lay in between.

The chain joins TRBV20-1 to TRBJ2-7; no firm D call. The CDR3 has 11 amino acids. CDR1 is DFQATT and CDR2 is SNEGSKA in the germline V gene (reference sequence). V was cut by 4 bases and J by 6 bases, with 10 bases left in between. The CDR3 sequence: CSAILAIEQYF. Here the CDR3 DNA reads TGCAGTGCTATCTTAGCAATCGAGCAGTACTTC.

This rearrangement joins TRBV27 to TRBJ2-2; D perhaps matches TRBD1 (7 bases). The CDR3 is made up of 14 amino acids. V was clipped by 4 bases and J by 4 bases, with 10 bases between them. Germline V lookup: CDR1 MNHEY, CDR2 SMNVEV (reference sequence). The CDR3 DNA follows: TGTGCCAGCAGTTGGAGGGGGCCCACCGGGGAGCTGTTTTTT. Residues: CASSWRGPTGELFF.

V and J are TRBV6-5 and TRBJ1-5, with D possibly being TRBD1 (5 bases). CDR3 length: 13 residues. Looked up from germline, CDR1 is MNHEY and CDR2 is SVGAGI. Trimming pared 4 bases from V and 5 bases from J, leaving 9 bases between. The CDR3 sequence is CASSWTSDQPQHF. Written as DNA, the CDR3 is TGTGCCAGCAGTTGGACATCGGATCAGCCCCAGCATTTT.